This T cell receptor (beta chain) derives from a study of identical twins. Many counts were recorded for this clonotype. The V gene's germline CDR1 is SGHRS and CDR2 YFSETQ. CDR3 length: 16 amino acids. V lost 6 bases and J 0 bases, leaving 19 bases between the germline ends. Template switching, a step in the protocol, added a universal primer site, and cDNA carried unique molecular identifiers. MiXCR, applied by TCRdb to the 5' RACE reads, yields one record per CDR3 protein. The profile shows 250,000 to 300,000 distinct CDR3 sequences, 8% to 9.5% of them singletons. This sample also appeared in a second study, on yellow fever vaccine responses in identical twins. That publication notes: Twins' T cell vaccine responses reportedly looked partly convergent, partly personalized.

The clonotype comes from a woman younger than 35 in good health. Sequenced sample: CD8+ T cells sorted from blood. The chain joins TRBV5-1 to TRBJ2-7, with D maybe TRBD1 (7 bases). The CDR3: CASTPQPRDSSYEQYF. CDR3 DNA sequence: TGCGCCAGCACCCCCCAACCGCGGGACAGCTCCTACGAGCAGTACTTC. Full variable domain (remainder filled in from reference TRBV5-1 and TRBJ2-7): KAGVTQTPRYLIKTRGQQVTLSCSPISGHRSVSWYQQTPGQGLQFLFEYFSETQRNKGNFPGRFSGRQFSNSRSEMNVSTLELGDSALYLCASTPQPRDSSYEQYFGPGTRLTVT.